This TCR beta chain was retrieved from a study of blood T cell repertoires in COVID-19. Background on the study: The United States, Italy and Spain provided the acute and convalescent COVID-19 samples.

As originally analysed: Nucleated cell number was recorded as an estimate derived from reference gene primer amplification. Measured with immunoSEQ multiplex PCR; TCRdb has only the in-frame clones, and not every one. D and trimming come from the DNA, and the V and J calls and clone size come from that table. The sample holds a few hundred thousand clones, 83% seen once. Trimming shortened V by 3 bases and J by 7 bases, and 17 bases separated the two germline ends. CDR1 SGDLS and CDR2 YYNGEE come from the germline V gene. CDR3 length: 14 residues. Seattle patient enrollment occurred during active infection, with longitudinal follow-up thereafter. This clone has more than one count but fewer than ten.

The chain uses TRBV9 and TRBJ2-7; D remains ambiguous. This clonotype originated in a woman in her twenties or thirties with COVID-19, enrolled during active disease. The sample consisted of peripheral blood. The CDR3 bases are TGTGCCAGCAGCGCCCACGACTTATTCCTAGAGCAGTACTTC. This gives the protein CASSAHDLFLEQYF.